The TCR beta chain under discussion was sequenced for a study of regulatory T cells in long-lasting Graves disease. This sample's time point: newly diagnosed GD, antithyroid drugs for less than 3 months. RNA from PBMCs was the source of the TCR library. Arm-PCR of CDR3 regions and iRepertoire HTBI primers were the basis on which TCR beta libraries were built. TCRdb recomputed calls from the multiplex PCR reads with MiXCR, one row per CDR3 protein. The top ten hold approximately 8% of the sample, which has about 430,000 distinct CDR3 sequences, 15% seen once. CDR3 length equals 16 residues. V was trimmed by 1 base and J by 1 base, leaving 11 bases between them. Germline assignment: CDR1 LNHDA and CDR2 SQIVND (reference sequence). This clonotype has more than one count but fewer than ten. In addition, the sample was reused for a study of T cells in Graves' hyperthyroidism and ophthalmopathy.

The receptor comes from a woman in her thirties or forties with Graves disease. J is TRBJ2-4 and V is TRBV19; TRBD1 or TRBD2 may be the D gene (6 bases each). Sequencing used peripheral blood mononuclear cells (PBMCs), obtained at new diagnosis, from a patient treated with antithyroid drugs. The CDR3 coding sequence is TGTGCCAGTAGTATAGGTCCGGGGGCGGCCAAAAACATTCAGTACTTC. Protein product: CASSIGPGAAKNIQYF. Full variable domain (outside the CDR3, taken from reference TRBV19 and TRBJ2-4): DGGITQSPKYLFRKEGQNVTLSCEQNLNHDAMYWYRQDPGQGLRLIYYSQIVNDFQKGDIAEGYSVSREKKESFPLTVTSAQKNPTAFYLCASSIGPGAAKNIQYFGAGTRLSVL.